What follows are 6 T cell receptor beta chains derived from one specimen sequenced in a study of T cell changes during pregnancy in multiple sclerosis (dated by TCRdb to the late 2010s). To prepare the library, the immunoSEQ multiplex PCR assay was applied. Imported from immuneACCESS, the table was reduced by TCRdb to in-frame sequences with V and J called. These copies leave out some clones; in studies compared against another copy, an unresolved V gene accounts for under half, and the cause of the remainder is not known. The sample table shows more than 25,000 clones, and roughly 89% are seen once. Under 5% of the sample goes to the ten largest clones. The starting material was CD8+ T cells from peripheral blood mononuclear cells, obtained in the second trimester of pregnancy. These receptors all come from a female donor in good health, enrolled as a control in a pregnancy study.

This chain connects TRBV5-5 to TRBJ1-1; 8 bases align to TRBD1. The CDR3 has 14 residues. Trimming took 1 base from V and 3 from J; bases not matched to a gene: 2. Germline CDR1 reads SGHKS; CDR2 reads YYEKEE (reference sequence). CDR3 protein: CASSLRQGYTEAFF. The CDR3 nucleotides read TGTGCCAGCAGCTTGAGACAGGGGTACACTGAAGCTTTCTTT.

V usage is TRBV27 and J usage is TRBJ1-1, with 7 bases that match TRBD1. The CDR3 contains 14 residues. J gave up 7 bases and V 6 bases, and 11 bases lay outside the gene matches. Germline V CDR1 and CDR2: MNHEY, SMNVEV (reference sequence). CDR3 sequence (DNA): TGTGCCAGCAGCTTAGGGGGCAAAGGCCTTGAAGCTTTCTTT. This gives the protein CASSLGGKGLEAFF.

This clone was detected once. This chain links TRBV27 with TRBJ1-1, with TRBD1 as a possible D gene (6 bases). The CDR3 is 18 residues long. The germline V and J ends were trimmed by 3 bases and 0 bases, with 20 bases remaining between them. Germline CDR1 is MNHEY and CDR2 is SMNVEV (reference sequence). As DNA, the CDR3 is TGTGCCAGCAGTTTCTACCCCAAACGGACAGACCTGAACACTGAAGCTTTCTTT. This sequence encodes CASSFYPKRTDLNTEAFF.

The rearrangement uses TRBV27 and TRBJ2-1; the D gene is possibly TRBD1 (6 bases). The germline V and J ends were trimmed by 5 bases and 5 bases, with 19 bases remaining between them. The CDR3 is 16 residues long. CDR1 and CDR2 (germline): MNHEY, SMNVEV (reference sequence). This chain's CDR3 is CASSLDLYRAHNEQFF. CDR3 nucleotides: TGTGCCAGCAGTCTTGACCTCTACAGGGCTCACAATGAGCAGTTCTTC.

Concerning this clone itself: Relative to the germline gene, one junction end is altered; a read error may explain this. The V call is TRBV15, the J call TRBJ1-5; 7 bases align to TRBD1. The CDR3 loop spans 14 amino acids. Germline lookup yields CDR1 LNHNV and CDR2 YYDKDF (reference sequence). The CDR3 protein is CATSSTKPRGPTDF. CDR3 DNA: TGTGCCACCAGCAGTACAAAACCGAGGGGGCCCACGGATTTT.

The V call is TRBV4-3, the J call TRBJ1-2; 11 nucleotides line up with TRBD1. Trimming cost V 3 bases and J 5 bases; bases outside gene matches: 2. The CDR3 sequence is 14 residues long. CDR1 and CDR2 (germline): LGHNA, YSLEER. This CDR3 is CASSHGQGAYGYTF. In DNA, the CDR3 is TGCGCCAGCAGCCATGGACAGGGGGCGTATGGCTACACCTTC.